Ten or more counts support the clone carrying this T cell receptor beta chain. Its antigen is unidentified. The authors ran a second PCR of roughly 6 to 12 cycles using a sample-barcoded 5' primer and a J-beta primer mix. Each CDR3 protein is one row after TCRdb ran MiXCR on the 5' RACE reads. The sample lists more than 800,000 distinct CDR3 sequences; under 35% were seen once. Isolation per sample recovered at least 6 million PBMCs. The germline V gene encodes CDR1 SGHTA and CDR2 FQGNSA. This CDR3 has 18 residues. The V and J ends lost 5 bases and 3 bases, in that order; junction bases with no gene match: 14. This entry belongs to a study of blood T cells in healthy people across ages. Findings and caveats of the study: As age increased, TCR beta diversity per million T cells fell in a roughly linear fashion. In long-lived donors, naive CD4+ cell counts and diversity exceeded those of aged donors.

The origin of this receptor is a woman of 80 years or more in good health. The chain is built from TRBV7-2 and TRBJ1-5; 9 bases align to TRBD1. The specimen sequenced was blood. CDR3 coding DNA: TGTGCCAGCAGCCCTGGTAGGAGGGACAGGGAGGCCAATCAGCCCCAGCATTTT. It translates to CASSPGRRDREANQPQHF.